This TCR beta chain was identified in a study of CD8+ T cells in alopecia areata. Regarding treatment: oral pan-JAK inhibitor, 5-10 mg twice daily. Alopecia areata patients provided lesional scalp punch biopsies and peripheral blood. Sequencing templates came from extracted RNA that was reverse transcribed into cDNA. Sequenced by immunoSEQ multiplex PCR; TCRdb stores in-frame clones only, minus some. The repertoire holds about 270,000 clones, with 60% as singletons. This clone was picked up a small number of times. The ends were cut back, 0 bases at V and 7 bases at J, with 7 bases in the middle. Per the germline V gene, CDR1 is SGHTA and CDR2 is FQGNSA. The CDR3 has 14 amino acids.

The sample here was CD4+ T cells sorted from blood, taken at week 52, from a patient treated with tofacitinib. The rearrangement joins TRBV7-2 to TRBJ1-6, with D tentatively TRBD1 (5 bases). The origin of this receptor is a human donor with alopecia areata. The CDR3 is CASSLAGTNSPLHF. The CDR3 DNA follows: TGTGCCAGCAGCTTAGCGGGGACCAATTCACCCCTCCACTTT.